This entry lists 30 T cell receptor beta chains sequenced from one sample in a study of human T cells and chemical hapten exposure. As for time point: healthy volunteer bleed at 2 weeks. Unfractionated whole blood yielded the extracted total RNA. TCRdb reprocessed the RACE reads with MiXCR, giving one entry per CDR3 protein. Of roughly 100,000 distinct CDR3 sequences in the sample, around 8.8% were seen once. The sample consisted of whole blood. These receptor sequences come from a female donor in good health. Some clones in this sample may be carry-over from other donors' samples.

This clonotype appeared many times. The chain has TRBV29-1 and TRBJ1-1; the D gene is possibly TRBD1 (5 bases). Germline CDR1 reads SQVTM; CDR2 reads ANQGSEA. CDR3 length: 12 amino acids. The V gene lost 8 bases and the J gene lost 2 bases, with 12 bases spanning the gap. The chain's CDR3 is CSIWGLNTEAFF. The CDR3 DNA reads as TGCAGCATATGGGGCCTTAACACTGAAGCTTTCTTT.

This clonotype was seen only a few times. J is TRBJ2-3 and V is TRBV9; 9 bases fit TRBD2. V was clipped by 0 bases and J by 2 bases; unmatched bases: 10. The germline V gene has CDR1 SGDLS and CDR2 YYNGEE. CDR3 length equals 18 residues. The CDR3 region is CASSVALSGRNPTDTQYF. In DNA form, the CDR3 reads TGTGCCAGCAGCGTAGCTTTAAGCGGGAGGAACCCCACAGATACGCAGTATTTT.

This clonotype has more than one count but fewer than ten. The rearrangement links TRBV12-3 or TRBV12-4 to TRBJ2-7; 9 nucleotides match TRBD2. J lost 7 bases, V lost 1 base, and 8 bases had no gene match. The CDR3 is 15 residues long. CDR3 nucleotides: TGTGCCAGCAGTTTAGTTACTAGCGGGTCAAGGGAGCAGTACTTC. It encodes CASSLVTSGSREQYF.

This clonotype was found a few times. V usage is TRBV7-2 and J usage is TRBJ2-7; TRBD2 aligns across 13 bases. The V gene end was trimmed by 6 bases and the J gene end by 0 bases; junction bases not matched to a gene: 2. CDR1 is SGHTA and CDR2 is FQGNSA in the germline V gene. This CDR3 is 15 amino acids long. The CDR3 loop is CASRWTSGSSYEQYF. Here the CDR3 DNA reads TGTGCCAGCAGGTGGACTAGCGGGAGCTCCTACGAGCAGTACTTC.

The CDR3 sequence: CASSLTPIPGEQYF. The CDR3 DNA is TGTGCCAGCAGTTTAACCCCGATCCCCGGCGAGCAGTACTTC. The rearrangement links TRBV27 to TRBJ2-7; no definite D call. The CDR3 has 14 residues. Between the trimmed V and J ends, which lost 2 bases and 6 bases, there was a span of 14 bases. Germline CDR1 reads MNHEY; CDR2 reads SMNVEV (reference sequence).

V and J are TRBV2 and TRBJ2-1; TRBD2 aligns across 7 bases. CDR1 and CDR2 (germline): SNHLY, FYNNEI. The J segment lost 6 bases and the V segment lost 6 bases, leaving 11 bases of the junction unmatched. CDR3 length: 15 amino acids. The CDR3 region has the DNA TGTGCCAGCAGCGCAGCCCGGAGCGGGGCCAATGAGCAGTTCTTC. Translated, it gives CASSAARSGANEQFF.

This clonotype has a count of ten or more. The chain combines TRBV12-3 or TRBV12-4 with TRBJ1-5, with D possibly TRBD1 on 6 matching bases. V was shortened by 2 bases and J by 5 bases, with 16 bases between the two germline ends. CDR3 length equals 16 residues. The CDR3 loop is CASSLPGQMADQPQHF. In DNA form, the CDR3 reads TGTGCCAGCAGTTTACCGGGACAAATGGCGGATCAGCCCCAGCATTTT.

The chain carries TRBV5-1 and TRBJ2-7; 10 bases fit TRBD2. The CDR3 extends over 15 amino acids. Germline V gene lookup returns CDR1 SGHRS and CDR2 YFSETQ. Trimming removed 2 bases from V and 0 bases from J; junction bases left unmatched: 2. This CDR3 reads CASSFSGRSSYEQYF. The CDR3 coding sequence is TGCGCCAGCAGCTTTAGCGGGAGGAGCTCCTACGAGCAGTACTTC.

The table lists this clonotype with a few counts. V and J are TRBV5-4 and TRBJ2-2; TRBD2 matches at 11 bases. J was trimmed by 0 bases and V by 4 bases; bases with no gene match: 2. CDR3 length: 16 amino acids. The germline V gene has CDR1 SGHNT and CDR2 YYREEE (reference sequence). CDR3 amino acids: CASSKLAGANTGELFF. The CDR3 DNA is TGTGCCAGCAGCAAACTAGCGGGAGCGAACACCGGGGAGCTGTTTTTT.

Points on this clonotype: This may be a read error, as it is one base from a much larger clone. The rearrangement joins TRBV4-2 to TRBJ1-5; no clear D gene. This CDR3 region has 13 residues. V lost 3 bases, J lost 7 bases, and 10 bases lay in between. The V gene's germline CDR1 is LGHNA and CDR2 YNFKEQ. The DNA of the CDR3 is TGTGCCAGCAGCCAGGACGCAGGCCAGCCCCAGCATTTT. It encodes CASSQDAGQPQHF.

There are many counts of this clonotype. The rearrangement uses TRBV7-3 and TRBJ1-1; TRBD1 might be the D (6 bases). Germline CDR1 and CDR2: SGHTA and FQGTGA. V was pared by 4 bases and J by 1 base, with 7 bases between. This CDR3 comprises 13 residues. The CDR3 region has the DNA TGTGCCAGCAGCTCGACAGGGAACACTGAAGCTTTCTTT. This encodes CASSSTGNTEAFF.

The chain carries TRBV6-1 and TRBJ2-3; 11 bases are a match to TRBD2. V trimming: 7 bases; J trimming: 11 bases; junction bases outside the gene matches: 11. CDR1 MNHNS and CDR2 SASEGT come from the germline V gene. This CDR3 has 14 amino acids. The CDR3 reads CASTMIAGGRQQYF. The CDR3 coding sequence is TGTGCCAGCACGATGATAGCGGGAGGGCGGCAGCAGTATTTT.

In this sample, this clonotype turned up a few times. The V call is TRBV4-2, the J call TRBJ2-6, with 8 bases that match TRBD1. Germline assignment: CDR1 LGHNA and CDR2 YNFKEQ. This CDR3 comprises 19 residues. Germline trimming cut 3 bases from V and 0 bases from J; bases unmatched to any gene: 10. The CDR3: CASSHPTGVLLSGANVLTF. The CDR3 coding sequence is TGTGCCAGCAGCCACCCGACAGGGGTCCTTCTCTCTGGGGCCAACGTCCTGACTTTC.

This clonotype occurred a few times. This rearrangement joins TRBV7-2 to TRBJ2-1, with 9 bases that match TRBD2. CDR1 is SGHTA, CDR2 FQGNSA, per germline. V was pared by 5 bases and J by 9 bases, with 14 bases of the junction left unmatched. The length of the CDR3 is 16 residues. CDR3 in amino acids: CASSPFGAGGVGEQFF. The CDR3 bases are TGTGCCAGCAGCCCCTTTGGAGCGGGAGGTGTCGGTGAGCAGTTCTTC.

V and J are TRBV12-3 or TRBV12-4 and TRBJ2-6, with unresolved D. V was trimmed by 1 base and J by 1 base, leaving 5 bases between them. The CDR3 totals 15 residues. Here the CDR3 reads CASSLENSGANVLTF. The CDR3 coding sequence is TGTGCCAGCAGTTTAGAGAATTCTGGGGCCAACGTCCTGACTTTC.

This clonotype appeared many times. V is TRBV29-1 and J is TRBJ2-3; 14 nucleotides match TRBD2. This CDR3 is 15 amino acids long. Germline V gene lookup returns CDR1 SQVTM and CDR2 ANQGSEA. Here the CDR3 DNA reads TGCAGTACTACGGGACTAGCGGGAGAAGGGGATACGCAGTATTTT. Translated, it gives CSTTGLAGEGDTQYF.

This clonotype appeared a few times. The chain links TRBV6-5 to TRBJ1-2; unclear D gene. Trimming shortened V by 2 bases and J by 3 bases, and 10 bases separated the two germline ends. Germline assignment: CDR1 MNHEY and CDR2 SVGAGI. The CDR3 totals 14 residues. CDR3 coding DNA: TGTGCCAGCAGTTACACGGATAAATACTATGGCTACACCTTC. Its protein product is CASSYTDKYYGYTF.

This clonotype has a count of ten or more. The chain couples TRBV29-1 to TRBJ2-3; D gene unclear. The germline gives CDR1 SQVTM, CDR2 ANQGSEA. Deletions cut 0 bases from V and 2 bases from J, with 12 bases between. The CDR3 length is 15 residues. The CDR3 loop is CSVEEGQRATDTQYF. CDR3 in DNA: TGCAGCGTTGAAGAAGGTCAGCGTGCCACAGATACGCAGTATTTT.

In its sample, this clonotype was seen a few times. The CDR3 loop reads CSARDLGDPEAFF. The CDR3 coding sequence is TGCAGTGCTAGAGATCTTGGGGATCCTGAAGCTTTCTTT. This chain connects TRBV20-1 to TRBJ1-1, with unresolved D. The germline V and J ends were trimmed by 0 bases and 6 bases, with 11 bases remaining between them. The germline gives CDR1 DFQATT, CDR2 SNEGSKA (reference sequence). The CDR3 length is 13 residues.

In this sample, this clonotype turned up a few times. The chain recombines TRBV6-4 with TRBJ2-1; 10 nucleotides align to TRBD2. Germline V gives CDR1 MRHNA, CDR2 SNTAGT. V lost 0 bases and J lost 4; bases outside the gene matches: 0. The CDR3 has 15 amino acids. The CDR3 DNA reads as TGTGCCAGCAGTGACTCGACTAGCGGGTACAATGAGCAGTTCTTC. It translates to CASSDSTSGYNEQFF.

This clonotype was found a few times. The CDR3 spells CASSLKPYEQYF. In DNA, the CDR3 is TGTGCCAGCAGTTTGAAGCCCTACGAGCAGTACTTC. The V call is TRBV28, the J call TRBJ2-7; D remains unclear. Trimming pared 3 bases from V and 2 bases from J, leaving 5 bases between. CDR1 and CDR2 (germline): MDHEN, SYDVKM. This CDR3 comprises 12 residues.

Ten or more counts support this clonotype. This sequence joins TRBV6-1 and TRBJ2-3, with 9 bases identical to TRBD2. Germline CDR1 is MNHNS and CDR2 is SASEGT. The V and J ends lost 0 bases and 4 bases, in that order; junction bases with no gene match: 2. The CDR3 sequence is 15 residues long. CDR3 amino acids: CASSEASGSPDTQYF. The DNA for the CDR3 is TGTGCCAGCAGTGAAGCTAGCGGGAGCCCAGATACGCAGTATTTT.

This clonotype was observed a few times. This rearrangement joins TRBV14 to TRBJ1-1, with D tentatively TRBD1 (5 bases). The V end lost 0 bases, the J end lost 10 bases, and 12 bases lay between the germline ends. The CDR3 is 13 amino acids. Germline-derived CDR1 and CDR2 are SGHDN and FVKESK. DNA for the CDR3: TGTGCCAGCAGCCAAGATGCCCAGGGAGGAGCTTTCTTT. This codes for CASSQDAQGGAFF.

The chain couples TRBV10-3 to TRBJ2-2; TRBD2 matches at 10 bases. The CDR3 runs 16 residues. Unmatched junction bases numbered 2, after V lost 0 bases and J lost 4 bases. Germline V gene data show CDR1 as ENHRY and CDR2 as SYGVKD. Here the CDR3 reads CAISESSGRATGELFF. The DNA for the CDR3 is TGTGCCATCAGTGAGTCAAGCGGGAGGGCCACCGGGGAGCTGTTTTTT.

This clonotype was seen many times. The chain couples TRBV18 to TRBJ2-7, with 9 nucleotides matching TRBD1. With 6 bases clipped from V and 0 bases from J, the junction kept 12 bases outside the gene matches. This CDR3 region has 17 residues. Germline V gene data show CDR1 as KGHSH and CDR2 as LQKENI. CDR3 loop: CASSSVSGQGSSYEQYF. In DNA, the CDR3 is TGTGCCAGCTCTTCAGTATCGGGACAGGGCAGCTCCTACGAGCAGTACTTC.

This clonotype was seen ten or more times. The chain uses TRBV2 and TRBJ2-3; D gene uncertain. With 6 bases removed from V and 2 bases from J, the gap between germline ends came to 6 bases. This CDR3 spans 12 amino acids. Germline CDR1 and CDR2: SNHLY and FYNNEI. CDR3 coding DNA: TGTGCCAGCAGGCCCACCACAGATACGCAGTATTTT. As protein: CASRPTTDTQYF.

In this sample, this clonotype turned up a few times. The gene calls are TRBV5-1 and TRBJ2-7, with D perhaps TRBD2 (6 bases). Germline assignment: CDR1 SGHRS and CDR2 YFSETQ. The CDR3 covers 16 residues. V lost 5 bases, J lost 2 bases, and 20 bases lay in between. The CDR3 is CASRVLTGEETYEQYF. As DNA, the CDR3 is TGCGCCAGCAGGGTTTTGACGGGGGAGGAAACCTACGAGCAGTACTTC.

This clonotype has just a few counts. The chain combines TRBV6-1 with TRBJ1-1; D gene ambiguous. Germline CDR1 and CDR2: MNHNS and SASEGT. The CDR3 sequence is 13 residues long. Trimming pared 3 bases from V and 2 bases from J, leaving 7 bases between. The CDR3 loop is CASSERTNTEAFF. Here the CDR3 DNA reads TGTGCCAGCAGTGAGAGAACCAACACTGAAGCTTTCTTT.

V is TRBV9 and J is TRBJ2-1; tentative D call: TRBD2 (5 bases). V was trimmed by 0 bases and J by 4 bases, leaving 11 bases between them. Germline lookup yields CDR1 SGDLS and CDR2 YYNGEE. CDR3 length: 15 residues. CDR3 sequence: CASSVVGTRYNEQFF. The CDR3 DNA follows: TGTGCCAGCAGCGTAGTAGGTACTAGATACAATGAGCAGTTCTTC. Supplemented by reference TRBV9 and TRBJ2-1, the full variable domain reads DSGVTQTPKHLITATGQRVTLRCSPRSGDLSVYWYQQSLDQGLQFLIQYYNGEERAKGNILERFSAQQFPDLHSELNLSSLELGDSALYFCASSVVGTRYNEQFFGPGTRLTVL.

The rearrangement uses TRBV4-1 and TRBJ2-3; 8 positions agree with TRBD2. CDR1 and CDR2 from the germline V gene are MGHRA and YSYEKL. V was clipped by 1 base and J by 1 base; unmatched bases: 10. CDR3 length equals 18 residues. The CDR3 DNA follows: TGCGCCAGCAGCCAAGGTAGCCTAAGCGGGAGTGGCACAGATACGCAGTATTTT. Its translation is CASSQGSLSGSGTDTQYF.